This T cell receptor beta chain comes out of a study of T-cell reconstitution after alpha-beta-depleted transplantation in children. This clonotype was seen repeatedly, ten times or more. The V segment lost 4 bases and the J segment 2 bases; nucleotides outside the gene matches: 5. The CDR3 totals 15 residues. Germline CDR1 SGHRS, CDR2 YFSETQ. Unique molecular identifiers were incorporated into the prepared TCRbeta library. TCRdb passed the PCR reads through MiXCR, listing each CDR3 protein once. This sample has roughly 350,000 distinct CDR3 sequences, with 10% to 13% found just once. Sequencing used PBMCs from the stem cell graft donor, obtained from the stem cell graft. This receptor was taken from a human donor who donated a stem cell graft to a child with acute lymphoblastic leukemia. The J gene is TRBJ1-3, the V gene TRBV5-1, with 8 bases matching TRBD1. In nucleotides, the CDR3 is TGCGCCAGCAGCACAACGACAGGGGCTGGAAACACCATATATTTT. As protein: CASSTTTGAGNTIYF.